There are many counts of the clone carrying this T cell receptor beta chain. The target antigen is unknown. TCRdb re-called the reads with MiXCR, one entry per CDR3 protein. The sample has a few hundred thousand distinct CDR3 sequences; 20% to 25% are singletons. V gave up 1 base and J gave up 1 base, with 7 bases separating them. The CDR3 covers 14 residues. Germline values: CDR1 SGHTA, CDR2 FQGNSA. This sample was taken from a study of T cell repertoires in cytomegalovirus infection. The starting material was cultured PBMCs, obtained from culture after CMV antigen stimulation. The genes are TRBV7-2 and TRBJ1-1, with a weak D call TRBD1 (5 bases). The origin of this receptor is a human donor in good health (CMV status not recorded). Some clones in this sample may be carry-over from other donors' samples. The CDR3 spells CASSLDGANTEAFF. In DNA, the CDR3 is TGTGCCAGCAGCTTAGACGGGGCGAACACTGAAGCTTTCTTT. The full variable domain, completed using reference TRBV7-2 and TRBJ1-1, is GAGVSQSPSNKVTEKGKDVELRCDPISGHTALYWYRQSLGQGLEFLIYFQGNSAPDKSGLPSDRFSAERTGGSVSTLTIQRTQQEDSAVYLCASSLDGANTEAFFGQGTRLTVV.